This is a list of T cell receptor beta chains from one sample in a study of Graves' ophthalmopathy and Graves' hyperthyroidism. TCRdb called the multiplex PCR reads again in MiXCR, with one record for every CDR3 protein. The repertoire holds approximately 500,000 distinct CDR3 sequences, with about 15% as singletons. The material sequenced was blood. The receptors shown here come from a woman between 25 and 40 years old with Graves' ophthalmopathy. Each CDR3 is given with its conserved first and last residue. The order of the fields is J gene, V gene, D gene, clone size, CDR3 protein, CDR3 DNA. The D gene is left open where the match is weak. Clone size is not always given. Where it is, it says once, few, many or a class for expanded clones.

>TRBJ2-6|TRBV30|TRBD1|NA
CAGGTGGFGANVLTF
TGTGCCGGGGGGACAGGGGGCTTTGGGGCCAACGTCCTGACTTTC
>TRBJ1-1|TRBV30|TRBD1|NA
CAWRTGFEAFF
TGTGCCTGGAGGACAGGGTTTGAAGCTTTCTTT
>TRBJ2-5|TRBV19|NA|many
CASSMSAQRGETQYF
TGTGCCAGTAGTATGTCGGCGCAGAGGGGAGAGACCCAGTACTTC
>TRBJ2-7|TRBV12-3/TRBV12-4|TRBD2|many
CASTHSGSSYEQYF
TGTGCCAGCACACATAGCGGGAGCTCCTACGAGCAGTACTTC
>TRBJ2-2|TRBV28|TRBD2|many
CASSLRRGRWTGELFF
TGTGCCAGCAGTTTAAGGCGCGGGAGGTGGACCGGGGAGCTGTTTTTT
>TRBJ2-7|TRBV6-5|NA|many
CASRRSFSYEQYF
TGTGCCAGCCGGCGGAGTTTCTCCTACGAGCAGTACTTC
>TRBJ1-1|TRBV30|NA|many
CAWSVGGDTEAFF
TGTGCCTGGAGTGTAGGAGGGGACACTGAAGCTTTCTTT
>TRBJ1-2|TRBV28|TRBD1|many
CASSGTGGGYGYTF
TGTGCCAGCAGCGGCACAGGGGGCGGCTATGGCTACACCTTC
>TRBJ1-2|TRBV20-1|NA|NA
CSARAQRASFGPNYGYTF
TGCAGTGCTAGAGCCCAAAGGGCGAGCTTCGGGCCTAACTATGGCTACACCTTC
>TRBJ2-7|TRBV6-2/TRBV6-3|NA|many
CASSYPTGALQEQYF
TGTGCCAGCAGTTATCCCACAGGTGCCCTACAAGAGCAGTACTTC
>TRBJ1-5|TRBV4-1|NA|NA
CASSHLVTRRNQPQHF
TGCGCCAGCAGCCATCTCGTAACACGGCGCAATCAGCCCCAGCATTTT